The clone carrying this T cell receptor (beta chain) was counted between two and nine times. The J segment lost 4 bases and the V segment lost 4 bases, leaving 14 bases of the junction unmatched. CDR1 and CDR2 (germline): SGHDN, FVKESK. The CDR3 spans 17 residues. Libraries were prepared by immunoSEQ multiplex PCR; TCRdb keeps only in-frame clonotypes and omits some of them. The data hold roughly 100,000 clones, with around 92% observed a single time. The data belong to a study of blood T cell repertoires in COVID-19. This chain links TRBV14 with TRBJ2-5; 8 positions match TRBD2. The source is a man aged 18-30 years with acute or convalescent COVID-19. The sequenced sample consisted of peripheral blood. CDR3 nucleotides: TGTGCCAGCAGCCGAAGCATGGGGACTAGAGTCGGAGAGACCCAGTACTTC. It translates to CASSRSMGTRVGETQYF.